Following are 11 T cell receptor beta chains from one sample sequenced in a study of pediatric ulcerative colitis. One to two pinch biopsies were taken from the rectum during colonoscopy. The protocol was immunoSEQ multiplex PCR, while the TCRdb copy is restricted to in-frame clones and leaves out a portion. The sample records 30,000 to 40,000 clones, around 80% being singletons. Sequenced input: gut tissue. Source of these receptors: a boy aged 5-17 years with mild ulcerative colitis.

The chain carries TRBV5-8 and TRBJ1-1; D uncertain. Germline V gene data show CDR1 as SGHTS and CDR2 as YDEGEE. Trimming stripped 0 bases from V and 3 bases from J, with 6 bases between. This CDR3 contains 13 residues. The CDR3 protein is CASSLVADTEAFF. CDR3 coding DNA: TGTGCCAGCAGCTTGGTGGCAGACACTGAAGCTTTCTTT.

The chain carries TRBV5-4 and TRBJ2-7; 12 nucleotides match TRBD1. The CDR3 runs to 16 residues. V gave up 8 bases and J gave up 2 bases; unmatched junction bases: 11. The germline gives CDR1 SGHNT, CDR2 YYREEE (reference sequence). CDR3 loop: CASPGQGAIPTYEQYF. The CDR3 region has the DNA TGTGCCAGTCCGGGACAGGGGGCGATTCCTACCTACGAGCAGTACTTC.

V usage is TRBV5-1 and J usage is TRBJ1-4, with 8 bases that match TRBD1. The CDR3 length is 14 residues. CDR1 is SGHRS, CDR2 YFSETQ, per germline. The ends lost 4 bases at V and 8 bases at J; junction bases unmatched: 7. The chain's CDR3 is CASSETGDDEKLFF. The DNA of the CDR3 is TGCGCCAGCAGCGAGACAGGGGATGACGAAAAACTGTTTTTT.

The V call is TRBV30, the J call TRBJ2-1; TRBD1 matches at 7 bases. The CDR3 is 13 residues long. The germline gives CDR1 GTSNPN, CDR2 SVGIG (reference sequence). Unmatched junction bases numbered 6, after V lost 5 bases and J lost 5 bases. CDR3 loop: CAWAPGQNNEQFF. For the CDR3, the DNA is TGTGCCTGGGCCCCGGGACAGAACAATGAGCAGTTCTTC.

The V and J genes are TRBV14 and TRBJ2-7; D not certain. The germline V gene encodes CDR1 SGHDN and CDR2 FVKESK. V dropped 9 bases and J dropped 3 bases, with 6 bases sitting between them. The CDR3 totals 10 residues. The CDR3 spells CARHNYEQYF. CDR3 nucleotide sequence: TGTGCCAGACATAACTACGAGCAGTACTTC.

This clone came up once. V is TRBV19 and J is TRBJ1-3; D perhaps matches TRBD1 (5 bases). CDR1 and CDR2 from the germline V gene are LNHDA and SQIVND (reference sequence). The CDR3 is 16 residues long. The ends were cut back, 7 bases at V and 0 bases at J, with 16 bases in the middle. The CDR3 spells CASNLGTALSGNTIYF. The CDR3 DNA reads as TGTGCCAGTAACCTCGGGACCGCTCTCTCTGGAAACACCATATATTTT.

The V gene is TRBV4-1, the J gene TRBJ1-6; no clear D gene. V dropped 1 base and J dropped 8 bases, with 9 bases sitting between them. The CDR3 length is 14 residues. CDR1 and CDR2 from the germline V gene are MGHRA and YSYEKL. The CDR3 protein is CASSQVRSHSPLHF. The CDR3 nucleotides read TGCGCCAGCAGCCAAGTCAGGTCCCATTCACCCCTCCACTTT.

The chain employs TRBV29-1 and TRBJ1-3; no clear D. V was clipped by 4 bases and J by 1 base, with 11 bases between them. This CDR3 is 14 amino acids long. CDR1 and CDR2 (germline): SQVTM, ANQGSEA. This CDR3 reads CSVVLLTSGNTIYF. As DNA, the CDR3 is TGCAGCGTTGTCCTCCTGACATCTGGAAACACCATATATTTT.

The J gene is TRBJ1-2, the V gene TRBV6-1, with a possible D match to TRBD1 (5 bases). This CDR3 region has 15 residues. V dropped 8 bases and J dropped 2 bases, with 18 bases sitting between them. Germline V gene data show CDR1 as MNHNS and CDR2 as SASEGT. CDR3 in DNA: TGTGCCAGCCACCCGGGGGGTTGGAGAAACTATGGCTACACCTTC. It translates to CASHPGGWRNYGYTF.

The chain joins TRBV5-8 to TRBJ2-2; possible D gene TRBD2, 6 bases. Trimming removed 9 bases from V and 12 bases from J, with 21 bases in between. Per germline, CDR1 SGHTS and CDR2 YDEGEE. This CDR3 spans 13 amino acids. The CDR3 DNA is TGTGCCACCAACGGGGGACTCAAGGAGCAGCTGTTTTTT. This sequence encodes CATNGGLKEQLFF. Drawing the rest from reference TRBV5-8 and TRBJ2-2, the complete variable domain is EAGVTQSPTHLIKTRGQQATLRCSPISGHTSVYWYQQALGLGLQFLLWYDEGEERNRGNFPPRFSGRQFPNYSSELNVNALELEDSALYLCATNGGLKEQLFFGEGSRLTVL.

This chain links TRBV7-2 with TRBJ1-2, with D uncertain. In germline, CDR1 is SGHTA, CDR2 FQGNSA. CDR3 length equals 16 residues. V lost 0 bases to trimming and J lost 3 bases, with 14 bases between them. The CDR3 loop reads CASSLAFDQTYYGYTF. The CDR3 DNA sequence: TGTGCCAGCAGCTTAGCCTTTGACCAGACTTACTATGGCTACACCTTC. Full variable domain (rest looked up from reference TRBV7-2 and TRBJ1-2): GAGVSQSPSNKVTEKGKDVELRCDPISGHTALYWYRQSLGQGLEFLIYFQGNSAPDKSGLPSDRFSAERTGGSVSTLTIQRTQQEDSAVYLCASSLAFDQTYYGYTFGSGTRLTVV.